The 15 T cell receptor beta chains in this list originate from one sample, sequenced in a study of cytomegalovirus exposure and HLA in healthy donors. PCR amplification relied on 60 Vbeta primers (plus 13 Jbeta primers). Here immunoSEQ multiplex PCR was the method, and the copy in TCRdb shows in-frame clones only, minus some. The sample carries approximately 120,000 clones, about 80% recorded once. Material for sequencing was PBMCs. The source of these receptors is a human donor in good health.

The CDR3 DNA reads as TGTGCCAGCATCGGGGGGGAGATCGGCTACACCTTC. Amino acids: CASIGGEIGYTF. The chain has TRBV2 and TRBJ1-2; TRBD1 might be the D (5 bases). V lost 7 bases, J lost 8 bases, and 14 bases lay in between. The germline CDR1 and CDR2 sequences are SNHLY and FYNNEI. The CDR3 totals 12 residues.

This chain connects TRBV7-9 to TRBJ2-7; TRBD1 is a possible D gene (6 bases). V was shortened by 6 bases and J by 4 bases, with 16 bases between the two germline ends. Germline V gene sequence: CDR1 SEHNR, CDR2 FQNEAQ (reference sequence). The CDR3 has 14 amino acids. CDR3 region: CASSSGVVWYEQYF. CDR3 bases: TGTGCCAGCAGTTCAGGGGTCGTATGGTACGAGCAGTACTTC.

The chain uses TRBV11-3 and TRBJ2-3; 13 bases fit TRBD2. Trimming cost V 0 bases and J 7 bases; bases outside gene matches: 1. The CDR3 loop spans 15 amino acids. The germline CDR1 and CDR2 sequences are SGHNT and YENEEA. This CDR3 reads CASSLDGTSGNTQYF. Written as DNA, the CDR3 is TGTGCCAGCAGCTTAGACGGGACTAGCGGGAATACGCAGTATTTT.

The J gene is TRBJ2-7, the V gene TRBV6-6, with TRBD1 matching over 7 bases. Germline CDR1 and CDR2: MNHNY and SVGAGI (reference sequence). CDR3 length: 14 amino acids. Trimming at V came to 5 bases and at J to 1 base, leaving 5 bases not matched to a gene. The DNA for the CDR3 is TGTGCCAGCAGTACATTGACAGGGTCCTACGAGCAGTACTTC. Protein sequence: CASSTLTGSYEQYF.

The chain is built from TRBV30 and TRBJ1-6, with 8 nucleotides matching TRBD1. The CDR3 loop spans 14 amino acids. J gave up 8 bases and V 0 bases, and 3 bases lay outside the gene matches. Germline V gives CDR1 GTSNPN, CDR2 SVGIG (reference sequence). CDR3 protein: CAWSVDRGYSPLHF. CDR3 bases: TGTGCCTGGAGTGTAGACAGGGGTTATTCACCCCTCCACTTT. Using reference TRBV30 and TRBJ1-6 for the parts outside the CDR3, the full variable domain is SQTIHQWPATLVQPVGSPLSLECTVEGTSNPNLYWYRQAAGRGLQLLFYSVGIGQISSEVPQNLSASRPQDRQFILSSKKLLLSDSGFYLCAWSVDRGYSPLHFGNGTRLTVT.

This clone was detected once. V usage is TRBV7-3 and J usage is TRBJ1-1; no clear D gene. From germline, CDR1 is SGHTA and CDR2 FQGTGA. CDR3 length equals 13 residues. Trimming stripped 3 bases from V and 6 bases from J, with 11 bases between. CDR3 sequence (DNA): TGTGCCAGCAGCTTTTCAGGCGGGGCTGAAGCTTTCTTT. Translating it yields CASSFSGGAEAFF.

The chain couples TRBV6-4 to TRBJ1-1; D ambiguous. The CDR3 has 13 amino acids. V shed 0 bases and J shed 4 bases, with 6 bases lying between them. CDR1 and CDR2 from the germline V gene are MRHNA and SNTAGT. CDR3 sequence (DNA): TGTGCCAGCAGTGACTCCGAGCTCACTGAAGCTTTCTTT. Amino acid sequence: CASSDSELTEAFF.

The J gene is TRBJ1-1, the V gene TRBV25-1; 8 nucleotides align to TRBD1. V dropped 8 bases and J dropped 4; count of bases not matched to a gene: 9. CDR1 and CDR2 from the germline V gene are MGHDK and SYGVNS. This CDR3 is built from 14 residues. The CDR3 loop is CASLGQGLGTEAFF. Here the CDR3 DNA reads TGTGCCAGCCTTGGACAGGGTTTAGGCACTGAAGCTTTCTTT.

J is TRBJ2-7 and V is TRBV13; 12 bases match TRBD2. CDR3 size: 19 residues. Germline-derived CDR1 and CDR2 are PRHDT and FYEKMQ (reference sequence). The V and J ends lost 5 bases and 4 bases, in that order; junction bases with no gene match: 18. The CDR3 reads CASSRRPTSGGRLGYEQYF. In DNA form, the CDR3 reads TGTGCCAGCAGCCGACGCCCGACTAGCGGGGGCCGATTGGGGTACGAGCAGTACTTC.

In this sample, this clone turned up a few times. The V and J genes are TRBV29-1 and TRBJ2-2, with TRBD2 as a possible D gene (5 bases). CDR3 length equals 13 residues. The V gene lost 6 bases and the J gene lost 7 bases, with 15 bases spanning the gap. The germline V gene has CDR1 SQVTM and CDR2 ANQGSEA. DNA for the CDR3: TGCAGCGTGCGGGCTGGAGTGGGCGGGGAGCTGTTTTTT. Translated, it gives CSVRAGVGGELFF.

The chain employs TRBV11-3 and TRBJ2-1; 7 bases match TRBD1. The CDR3 length is 15 residues. The V gene's germline CDR1 is SGHNT and CDR2 YENEEA. J was trimmed by 3 bases and V by 5 bases; bases with no gene match: 7. Here the CDR3 DNA reads TGTGCCAGCAGCGGTCGGGACAGAAACTACAATGAGCAGTTCTTC. Its protein product is CASSGRDRNYNEQFF.

V usage is TRBV5-6 and J usage is TRBJ1-2; D is possibly TRBD1 (5 bases). The CDR3 length is 14 residues. Germline V gene sequence: CDR1 SGHDT, CDR2 YYEEEE. V dropped 4 bases and J dropped 5 bases, with 15 bases sitting between them. CDR3 loop: CASSPLQAGYGYTF. The CDR3 bases are TGTGCCAGCAGCCCTCTACAGGCGGGGTATGGCTACACCTTC.

This rearrangement joins TRBV4-1 to TRBJ1-4; a weak D match, TRBD1 (6 bases). V lost 3 bases and J 8 bases, leaving 16 bases between the germline ends. The CDR3 runs to 15 residues. The germline V gene encodes CDR1 MGHRA and CDR2 YSYEKL. CDR3 sequence: CASSHLGAAAEKLFF. Here the CDR3 DNA reads TGCGCCAGCAGCCATCTGGGGGCCGCGGCCGAAAAACTGTTTTTT.

CDR3: CASSLATAGGYEQYF. The CDR3 DNA follows: TGTGCCAGCAGTTTAGCAACAGCGGGGGGATACGAGCAGTACTTC. V gene TRBV28 combines with J gene TRBJ2-7; 9 bases agree with TRBD2. CDR3 length: 15 residues. Losses at the gene ends were 2 bases for V and 4 bases for J; bases not matched to a gene: 6. Per germline, CDR1 MDHEN and CDR2 SYDVKM.

The genes are TRBV27 and TRBJ2-5; TRBD1 might be the D (6 bases). CDR3 length: 11 amino acids. V lost 9 bases and J 7 bases, leaving 12 bases between the germline ends. Germline V gives CDR1 MNHEY, CDR2 SMNVEV (reference sequence). The CDR3 sequence is CASSRGGTQYF. In DNA, the CDR3 is TGTGCCAGTTCCCGAGGGGGGACCCAGTACTTC.